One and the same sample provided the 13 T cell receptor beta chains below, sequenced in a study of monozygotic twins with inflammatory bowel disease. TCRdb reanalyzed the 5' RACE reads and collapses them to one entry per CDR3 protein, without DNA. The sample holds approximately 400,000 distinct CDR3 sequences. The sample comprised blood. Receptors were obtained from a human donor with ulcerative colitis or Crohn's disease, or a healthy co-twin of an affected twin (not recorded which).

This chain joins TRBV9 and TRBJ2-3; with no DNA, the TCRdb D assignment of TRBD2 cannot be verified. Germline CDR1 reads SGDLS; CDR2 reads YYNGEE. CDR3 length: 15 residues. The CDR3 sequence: CASSVAALASDTQYF. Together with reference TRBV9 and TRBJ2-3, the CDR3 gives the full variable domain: DSGVTQTPKHLITATGQRVTLRCSPRSGDLSVYWYQQSLDQGLQFLIQYYNGEERAKGNILERFSAQQFPDLHSELNLSSLELGDSALYFCASSVAALASDTQYFGPGTRLTVL.

The CDR3 here is CATSDSRTGFHEQYF. The chain recombines TRBV24-1 with TRBJ2-7; TCRdb's D gene call, TRBD1, goes unchecked for lack of DNA. The length of the CDR3 is 15 residues. The germline CDR1 and CDR2 sequences are KGHDR and SFDVKD.

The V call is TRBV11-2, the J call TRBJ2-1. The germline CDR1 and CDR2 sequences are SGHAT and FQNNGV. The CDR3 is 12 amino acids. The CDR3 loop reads CASSLDGDEQFF.

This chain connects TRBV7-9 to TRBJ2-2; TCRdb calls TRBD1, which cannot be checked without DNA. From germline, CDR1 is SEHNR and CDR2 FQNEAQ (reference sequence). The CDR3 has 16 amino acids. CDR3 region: CASSLRTGAGTGELFF.

The chain's CDR3 is CASSPLGGALGTSNQPQHF. The V gene is TRBV18, the J gene TRBJ1-5; checking the TCRdb D call of TRBD1 is not possible without DNA. Germline CDR1 KGHSH, CDR2 LQKENI. CDR3 length equals 19 residues.

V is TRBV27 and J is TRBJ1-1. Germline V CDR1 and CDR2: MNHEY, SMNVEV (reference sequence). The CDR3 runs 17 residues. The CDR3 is CASSHITSGRMNTEAFF.

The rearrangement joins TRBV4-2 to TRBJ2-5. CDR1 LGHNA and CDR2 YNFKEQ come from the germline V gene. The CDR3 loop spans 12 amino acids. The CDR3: CASSQDPETQYF.

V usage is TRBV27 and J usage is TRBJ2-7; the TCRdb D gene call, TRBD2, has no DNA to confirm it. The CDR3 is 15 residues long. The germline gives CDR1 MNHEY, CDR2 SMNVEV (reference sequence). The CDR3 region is CASSLSTSGALEQYF.

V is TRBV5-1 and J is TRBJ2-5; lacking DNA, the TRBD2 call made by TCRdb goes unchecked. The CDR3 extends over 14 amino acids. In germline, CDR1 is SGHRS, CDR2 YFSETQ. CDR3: CASSSLAGIETQYF.

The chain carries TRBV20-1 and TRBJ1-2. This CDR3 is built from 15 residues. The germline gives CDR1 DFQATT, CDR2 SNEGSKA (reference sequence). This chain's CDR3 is CSAANFRSGEYGYTF.

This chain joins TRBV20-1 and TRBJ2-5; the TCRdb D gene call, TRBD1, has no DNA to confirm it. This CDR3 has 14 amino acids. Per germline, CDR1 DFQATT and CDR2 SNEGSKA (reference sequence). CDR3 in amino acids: CSARTRGLQETQYF.

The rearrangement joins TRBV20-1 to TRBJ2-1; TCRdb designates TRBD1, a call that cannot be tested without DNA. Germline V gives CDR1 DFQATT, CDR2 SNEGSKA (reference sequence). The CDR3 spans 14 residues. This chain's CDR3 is CSASFAGVYNEQFF.

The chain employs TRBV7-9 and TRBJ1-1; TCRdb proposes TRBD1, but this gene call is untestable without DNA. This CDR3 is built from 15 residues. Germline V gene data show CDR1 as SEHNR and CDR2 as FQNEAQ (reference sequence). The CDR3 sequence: CASRPGQGGNTEAFF. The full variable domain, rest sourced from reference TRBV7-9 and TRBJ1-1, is DTGVSQNPRHKITKRGQNVTFRCDPISEHNRLYWYRQTLGQGPEFLTYFQNEAQLEKSRLLSDRFSAERPKGSFSTLEIQRTEQGDSAMYLCASRPGQGGNTEAFFGQGTRLTVV.